Included here is one T cell receptor (beta chain) sequence, with context. Using immunoSEQ multiplex PCR, the repertoire was profiled, and TCRdb retains in-frame clones only, with some absent. This sample has roughly 68,000 clones, with 91% found just once. This sample is part of a study of OX40 agonist ivuxolimab in advanced cancers. Germline V gives CDR1 SGHTA, CDR2 FQGTGA. The CDR3 has 15 amino acids. V dropped 4 bases and J dropped 3; count of bases not matched to a gene: 2. The source is an adult with an advanced solid tumor such as melanoma, head and neck, liver or kidney cancer. The source was CD4+ or CD8+ T cells sorted from blood, collected in a trial of the OX40 agonist ivuxolimab. The V call is TRBV7-3, the J call TRBJ2-1; 11 bases align to TRBD1. This CDR3 reads CASSSGTGGYNEQFF. CDR3 DNA sequence: TGTGCCAGCAGCTCCGGGACAGGGGGCTACAATGAGCAGTTCTTC.